This entry lists 21 T cell receptor beta chains sequenced from one sample in a study of T-cell reconstitution after alpha-beta-depleted transplantation in children. Preparing the TCRbeta library involved the use of unique molecular identifiers. TCRdb used MiXCR to reprocess the PCR reads, holding one entry per CDR3 protein. The sample shows 600,000 to 800,000 distinct CDR3 sequences, around 12% of them seen only once. Sequenced here: PBMCs, sampled before TCRalphabeta/CD19-depleted stem cell transplant. All receptors derive from a girl aged 2-15 years with congenital amegakaryocytic thrombocytopenia, due to receive a stem cell transplant.

This clonotype has at least ten counts. The chain recombines TRBV20-1 with TRBJ2-1; D possibly matches TRBD1 or TRBD2 (5 bases each). Per the germline V gene, CDR1 is DFQATT and CDR2 is SNEGSKA (reference sequence). CDR3 length: 11 residues. The V end lost 6 bases, the J end lost 12 bases, and 15 bases lay between the germline ends. The CDR3 region has the DNA TGCAGTGCCACTAATCGGGACCCGCAGTTCTTC. Translation: CSATNRDPQFF.

This clonotype was recorded many times. This chain connects TRBV20-1 to TRBJ2-2; no definite D call. V lost 2 bases to trimming and J lost 0 bases, with 10 bases between them. Germline CDR1 and CDR2: DFQATT and SNEGSKA (reference sequence). The CDR3 covers 15 residues. The CDR3 region has the DNA TGCAGTGCTAGATCACCTAGAACGAACACCGGGGAGCTGTTTTTT. Its translation: CSARSPRTNTGELFF.

The sample holds many counts of this clonotype. This sequence joins TRBV20-1 and TRBJ2-5; D gene ambiguous. Per germline, CDR1 DFQATT and CDR2 SNEGSKA (reference sequence). The CDR3 is 12 residues long. The V end was cut by 0 bases, the J end by 5 bases, with 7 bases between. The CDR3 DNA reads TGCAGTGCTAGAGATGGACGGGAGACCCAGTACTTC. It encodes CSARDGRETQYF.

The chain recombines TRBV4-1 with TRBJ2-7, with 7 bases fitting TRBD1. This CDR3 region has 16 residues. Germline trimming cut 3 bases from V and 0 bases from J; bases unmatched to any gene: 8. The germline gives CDR1 MGHRA, CDR2 YSYEKL. The DNA of the CDR3 is TGCGCCAGCAGCCACGCACAGGGGCAACCCTCCTACGAGCAGTACTTC. It translates to CASSHAQGQPSYEQYF.

The gene calls are TRBV20-1 and TRBJ1-4; D is undetermined. This CDR3 region has 11 residues. V was cut by 3 bases and J by 7 bases, with 6 bases left in between. Germline assignment: CDR1 DFQATT and CDR2 SNEGSKA (reference sequence). The CDR3 protein is CSASIGEKLFF. The CDR3 nucleotides read TGCAGTGCTAGTATCGGTGAAAAACTGTTTTTT.

This clonotype has more than one count but fewer than ten. Here the CDR3 reads CASRGGTDSNEQFF. For the CDR3, the DNA is TGTGCCAGCAGGGGGGGGACAGACTCCAATGAGCAGTTCTTC. The J gene is TRBJ2-1, the V gene TRBV2, with D possibly called TRBD1 or TRBD2 (7 bases each). Trimming removed 6 bases from V and 6 bases from J, with 15 bases in between. Looked up from germline, CDR1 is SNHLY and CDR2 is FYNNEI. The CDR3 loop spans 14 amino acids.

This clonotype came up a few times. J is TRBJ2-6 and V is TRBV12-3 or TRBV12-4, with D possibly being TRBD2 (5 bases). V lost 6 bases and J 5 bases, leaving 17 bases between the germline ends. The CDR3 loop spans 16 amino acids. Here the CDR3 DNA reads TGTGCCAGCAGCGGCGGGCACCCGCGCTGGGCCAACGTCCTGACTTTC. Translation gives CASSGGHPRWANVLTF.

Concerning this clonotype: This could be a read error, since a much larger clone is one nucleotide away. The chain is built from TRBV11-2 and TRBJ2-7, with D possibly being TRBD1 (6 bases). Germline-derived CDR1 and CDR2 are SGHAT and FQNNGV. The length of the CDR3 is 15 residues. The CDR3 nucleotides read TGTGCCAGCAGACCTGGCCGGGACACCTTCTACGAGCCGTACTTC. Translation gives CASRPGRDTFYEPYF.

This clonotype was seen ten or more times. This chain links TRBV5-1 with TRBJ2-1; 9 nucleotides align to TRBD1. This CDR3 is 14 amino acids long. Trimming took 3 bases from V and 4 from J; bases not matched to a gene: 2. Germline V gene data show CDR1 as SGHRS and CDR2 as YFSETQ. The DNA of the CDR3 is TGCGCCAGCAGCTGGGGGACAGGGTACAATGAGCAGTTCTTC. It translates to CASSWGTGYNEQFF.

V gene TRBV5-1 combines with J gene TRBJ2-1; 7 bases map to TRBD2. V dropped 0 bases and J dropped 2; count of bases not matched to a gene: 8. The CDR3 runs 17 residues. CDR1 is SGHRS and CDR2 is YFSETQ in the germline V gene. CDR3 nucleotide sequence: TGCGCCAGCAGCTTGGAAGCCCTAGCGGTGACCTACAATGAGCAGTTCTTC. Translated, it gives CASSLEALAVTYNEQFF.

The chain employs TRBV5-1 and TRBJ1-1; tentatively, D is TRBD1 (5 bases). Per the germline V gene, CDR1 is SGHRS and CDR2 is YFSETQ. V dropped 3 bases and J dropped 1 base, with 13 bases sitting between them. This CDR3 comprises 15 residues. The CDR3 DNA sequence: TGCGCCAGCAGCTCCAGGGATTCTACGAACACTGAAGCTTTCTTT. This encodes CASSSRDSTNTEAFF. Complete variable domain (other parts from reference TRBV5-1 and TRBJ1-1): KAGVTQTPRYLIKTRGQQVTLSCSPISGHRSVSWYQQTPGQGLQFLFEYFSETQRNKGNFPGRFSGRQFSNSRSEMNVSTLELGDSALYLCASSSRDSTNTEAFFGQGTRLTVV.

This clonotype has ten or more counts. The chain's CDR3 is CASSLPGQGNYGYTF. The CDR3 DNA follows: TGTGCCAGCAGCTTACCGGGACAAGGGAACTATGGCTACACCTTC. The rearrangement uses TRBV5-4 and TRBJ1-2; D perhaps matches TRBD1 (6 bases). The CDR3 spans 15 residues. Trimming took off 2 bases at V and 2 bases at J, with 13 bases between the two ends. Germline V gives CDR1 SGHNT, CDR2 YYREEE (reference sequence).

The V gene is TRBV11-1, the J gene TRBJ2-1; TRBD2 agrees at 13 bases. This CDR3 comprises 20 residues. Germline V CDR1 and CDR2: SGHAT, FQDESV (reference sequence). With V trimmed by 2 bases and J by 0 bases, 10 bases remained unmatched. In nucleotides, the CDR3 is TGTGCCAGCAGCTTATTCCGACTAGCGGGAGGCCAGAGCTCCTACAATGAGCAGTTCTTC. Translation gives CASSLFRLAGGQSSYNEQFF.

This clonotype was found many times. The J gene is TRBJ2-1, the V gene TRBV7-8, with 12 nucleotides matching TRBD2. The V gene end was trimmed by 5 bases and the J gene end by 9 bases; junction bases not matched to a gene: 11. The germline V gene has CDR1 SGHVS and CDR2 FQNEAQ. There are 16 residues in the CDR3. This CDR3 reads CASSPSGTSGFGEQFF. The CDR3 coding sequence is TGTGCCAGCAGCCCTTCCGGGACTAGCGGGTTTGGTGAGCAGTTCTTC. Together with reference TRBV7-8 and TRBJ2-1, the CDR3 gives the full variable domain: GAGVSQSPRYKVAKRGQDVALRCDPISGHVSLFWYQQALGQGPEFLTYFQNEAQLDKSGLPSDRFFAERPEGSVSTLKIQRTQQEDSAVYLCASSPSGTSGFGEQFFGPGTRLTVL.

This clonotype has a handful of counts. The rearrangement uses TRBV4-1 and TRBJ2-7, with 8 bases aligning to TRBD2. Germline CDR1 and CDR2: MGHRA and YSYEKL. J gave up 5 bases and V 0 bases, and 18 bases lay outside the gene matches. The CDR3 is 19 residues long. This chain's CDR3 is CASSQERGPSGRGGDEQYF. CDR3 nucleotides: TGCGCCAGCAGCCAAGAGAGAGGACCAAGCGGGAGAGGCGGCGACGAGCAGTACTTC.

V usage is TRBV20-1 and J usage is TRBJ2-5, with D possibly called TRBD1 or TRBD2 (7 bases each). Germline V lookup: CDR1 DFQATT, CDR2 SNEGSKA (reference sequence). This CDR3 is 13 amino acids long. V lost 8 bases to trimming and J lost 3 bases, with 16 bases between them. CDR3 coding DNA: TGCAGTTCTGAACAGGGGAGGGAAGAGACCCAGTACTTC. Residues: CSSEQGREETQYF.

V and J are TRBV7-9 and TRBJ1-1, with TRBD1 matching 7 bases. With V trimmed by 5 bases and J by 3 bases, 9 bases remained unmatched. CDR1 is SEHNR, CDR2 FQNEAQ, per germline (reference sequence). There are 15 residues in the CDR3. In nucleotides, the CDR3 is TGTGCCAGCAGCGTCACAGGGGTGCGGGACACTGAAGCTTTCTTT. Translation: CASSVTGVRDTEAFF.

V usage is TRBV20-1 and J usage is TRBJ2-7, with D possibly being TRBD2 (6 bases). Trimming took off 6 bases at V and 12 bases at J, with 18 bases between the two ends. The germline V gene has CDR1 DFQATT and CDR2 SNEGSKA (reference sequence). The CDR3 runs 11 residues. The CDR3 DNA reads as TGCAGTGCCCAGACGGGGGACTTCGTGTACTTC. This encodes CSAQTGDFVYF.

V is TRBV20-1 and J is TRBJ2-5, with 9 bases lining up with TRBD2. Germline CDR1 reads DFQATT; CDR2 reads SNEGSKA (reference sequence). V gave up 3 bases and J gave up 1 base; unmatched junction bases: 9. The length of the CDR3 is 16 residues. The CDR3 coding sequence is TGCAGTGCTAGGTTAGCGGGAGACGGGGTCCAAGAGACCCAGTACTTC. This encodes CSARLAGDGVQETQYF.

This clonotype has only a few counts. The J gene is TRBJ2-3, the V gene TRBV5-1; 14 bases are shared with TRBD2. V trimming: 4 bases; J trimming: 8 bases; junction bases outside the gene matches: 6. CDR1 is SGHRS, CDR2 YFSETQ, per germline. This CDR3 is 15 amino acids long. In DNA, the CDR3 is TGCGCCAGCAGCAAGACTAGCGGGAGGGCAGGTACGCAGTATTTT. Translated, it gives CASSKTSGRAGTQYF.

There are many counts of this clonotype. The gene calls are TRBV12-3 or TRBV12-4 and TRBJ2-4, with 11 bases that match TRBD2. The CDR3 is 13 residues long. Trimming took 6 bases from V and 15 from J; bases not matched to a gene: 10. The CDR3 DNA reads as TGTGCCAGCAGCCCTCAACTAGCGGGGGATTCGTACTTC. Amino acids: CASSPQLAGDSYF.